The 20 T cell receptor beta chains presented below share a single source sample, sequenced in a study of blood T cells in healthy people across ages (dated by TCRdb to 2015 to 2017). Library preparation employed 5' RACE. Sequencing used an Illumina HiSeq 2500. A second PCR of about 7 to 12 cycles was run with a J-beta primer mix and a sample-barcoded 5' primer. The public sequencing data were trimmed at Q25 with fastp and processed into clonotypes with MiXCR by TCRdb, which kept only in-frame beta chains. Every entry covers one CDR3 protein and lists the most common genes and DNA from its rows. The sample records around 1,000,000 distinct CDR3 sequences, almost 25% of which are singletons. Together, the top ten hold less than 0.85% of the sample. This same sample was also part of a study on T cells of mothers and their children.

Sequencing was done on a sample of blood. The receptors were sampled from a girl between 2 and 10 years old in good health.

This clonotype occurred a few times. For the CDR3, the DNA is TGTGCCAGCAGGGATACAGGGGATAATCAGCCCCAGCATTTT. Residues: CASRDTGDNQPQHF. The gene calls are TRBV6-6 and TRBJ1-5, with TRBD1 matching 7 bases. The CDR3 is made up of 14 amino acids. Germline V gene sequence: CDR1 MNHNY, CDR2 SVGAGI (reference sequence). J lost 4 bases, V lost 6 bases, and 6 bases had no gene match.

This clonotype was detected a few times. V usage is TRBV29-1 and J usage is TRBJ1-2; no firm D call. Trimming left V 4 bases short and J 4 bases short, with 10 bases between. Looked up from germline, CDR1 is SQVTM and CDR2 is ANQGSEA. The CDR3 totals 12 residues. The CDR3: CSVVTSLYGYTF. Written as DNA, the CDR3 is TGCAGCGTTGTAACCTCCCTCTATGGCTACACCTTC.

The rearrangement joins TRBV5-1 to TRBJ2-2; D uncertain. Germline V gives CDR1 SGHRS, CDR2 YFSETQ. The CDR3 loop spans 15 amino acids. V lost 1 base, J lost 5 bases, and 12 bases lay in between. The CDR3 sequence: CASSLRVEGTGELFF. The CDR3 DNA reads TGCGCCAGCAGCTTGAGGGTGGAAGGAACCGGGGAGCTGTTTTTT.

The gene calls are TRBV9 and TRBJ1-2, with D possibly being TRBD1 (6 bases). From germline, CDR1 is SGDLS and CDR2 YYNGEE. The CDR3 is made up of 15 amino acids. Trimming removed 0 bases at V and 6 bases at J, with 15 bases between. CDR3 loop: CASSVGFSGDNGYTF. CDR3 nucleotides: TGTGCCAGCAGCGTAGGTTTCTCAGGGGACAATGGCTACACCTTC.

On this clonotype: One end of the junction fails to match germline, which may point to a read error. CDR3 sequence (DNA): TGTGCCAGCAGTGAAAGGGACTCCCTTAATCACGACTTC. Translated: CASSERDSLNHDF. This chain joins TRBV6-1 and TRBJ2-5; tentative D call: TRBD2 (6 bases). CDR1 is MNHNS and CDR2 is SASEGT in the germline V gene. This CDR3 is built from 13 residues.

The J gene is TRBJ2-2, the V gene TRBV2; 13 bases line up with TRBD2. There are 18 residues in the CDR3. Germline V gene lookup returns CDR1 SNHLY and CDR2 FYNNEI. The junction had 11 bases not matched to a gene; V was cut back by 5 bases and J by 5 bases. The CDR3: CASSPPWTSGGRTGELFF. CDR3 DNA: TGTGCCAGCAGTCCTCCCTGGACTAGCGGGGGAAGGACCGGGGAGCTGTTTTTT.

J is TRBJ1-5 and V is TRBV20-1; 7 bases fit TRBD1. CDR3 length: 15 residues. V lost 6 bases, J lost 6 bases, and 14 bases stayed unmatched. The germline V gene has CDR1 DFQATT and CDR2 SNEGSKA (reference sequence). The CDR3 sequence is CSARAAGGSSQPQHF. In DNA, the CDR3 is TGCAGTGCGCGGGCCGCAGGGGGGAGTAGTCAGCCCCAGCATTTT.

On this clonotype: The junction departs from the called germline gene at one end, perhaps through a read error. The rearrangement joins TRBV4-3 to TRBJ2-6, with D hard to call. The germline V gene encodes CDR1 LGHNA and CDR2 YSLEER. This CDR3 spans 15 amino acids. In DNA form, the CDR3 reads TGCGCCAGCGGCCAAGATGGGACTGGGGCCAACGTCCTGACTTTC. It yields the protein CASGQDGTGANVLTF.

This clonotype was counted at least ten times. V and J are TRBV6-2 or TRBV6-3 and TRBJ2-1; 9 positions match TRBD2. Germline V CDR1 and CDR2: MNHEY, SVGEGT. Trimming removed 6 bases from V and 4 bases from J; junction bases left unmatched: 4. CDR3 size: 14 residues. In nucleotides, the CDR3 is TGTGCCAGCAGGATAGCGGGGGAATACAATGAGCAGTTCTTC. Amino acids: CASRIAGEYNEQFF.

A few counts support this clonotype. This chain joins TRBV29-1 and TRBJ2-2; 7 bases are a match to TRBD1. V was pared by 5 bases and J by 1 base, with 4 bases of the junction left unmatched. CDR3 size: 14 residues. Germline V gene sequence: CDR1 SQVTM, CDR2 ANQGSEA. CDR3 nucleotide sequence: TGCAGCGTTAAGTCAGGGGGGAACACCGGGGAGCTGTTTTTT. It translates to CSVKSGGNTGELFF.

To note about this clonotype: A junction end diverges from the germline sequence, so it may reflect a read error. V and J are TRBV7-3 and TRBJ2-5; TRBD2 matches at 10 bases. The J call is in doubt because the DNA end fits TRBJ2-7 better. The germline CDR1 and CDR2 sequences are SGHTA and FQGTGA. The CDR3 runs 13 residues. CDR3 region: CTSRSSGSNEQYF. The CDR3 nucleotides read TGTACCAGCAGGTCTAGCGGGAGTAACGAGCAGTACTTC.

The chain recombines TRBV29-1 with TRBJ2-5; 7 nucleotides agree with TRBD1. The J call could be wrong; TRBJ2-7 is a better fit for the DNA end. The CDR3 has 16 amino acids. Germline V CDR1 and CDR2: SQVTM, ANQGSEA. Here the CDR3 DNA reads TGCAGCGCAGGAAAAGCCGGGACAGATAGCTCCTACGAGCAGTACTTC. Its translation: CSAGKAGTDSSYEQYF.

The J gene is TRBJ1-3, the V gene TRBV5-5; maybe TRBD1 (5 bases). The V end lost 5 bases, the J end lost 2 bases, and 17 bases lay between the germline ends. Germline CDR1 is SGHKS and CDR2 is YYEKEE (reference sequence). CDR3 size: 16 residues. The CDR3 region is CASSLPPGPTGNTIYF. The CDR3, as DNA: TGTGCCAGCAGTTTGCCACCGGGACCAACTGGAAACACCATATATTTT.

The chain carries TRBV27 and TRBJ2-1; TRBD2 is a possible D gene (5 bases). The CDR3 loop spans 13 amino acids. The V end lost 0 bases, the J end lost 7 bases, and 7 bases lay between the germline ends. Germline V gene data show CDR1 as MNHEY and CDR2 as SMNVEV (reference sequence). For the CDR3, the DNA is TGTGCCAGCAGTTTATCCGGGAAAAATGAGCAGTTCTTC. It translates to CASSLSGKNEQFF.

This clonotype was counted between two and nine times. The V call is TRBV12-3 or TRBV12-4, the J call TRBJ2-5; no firm D call. The DNA end is a closer match to TRBJ2-1, so the J assignment may be wrong. CDR3 length equals 14 residues. Here the CDR3 DNA reads TGTGCCAGCAGTTTTCTCGCTAGTTTAGGCGAGCAGTTCTTC. Protein product: CASSFLASLGEQFF.

The chain couples TRBV7-2 to TRBJ2-7; a possible D gene is TRBD2 (7 bases). CDR1 is SGHTA, CDR2 FQGNSA, per germline. Trimming took 5 bases from V and 0 from J, leaving 17 bases between them. CDR3 length equals 16 residues. The chain's CDR3 is CASSARGGGSSYEQYF. The CDR3 coding sequence is TGTGCCAGCAGCGCCCGTGGGGGCGGGAGCTCCTACGAGCAGTACTTC.

The V and J genes are TRBV2 and TRBJ2-5; maybe TRBD1 (5 bases). The J call is in doubt because the DNA end fits TRBJ2-7 better. The germline V gene encodes CDR1 SNHLY and CDR2 FYNNEI. The CDR3 totals 13 residues. CDR3 protein: CASSVDSFYEQYF. For the CDR3, the DNA is TGTGCCAGCAGCGTCGACAGTTTCTACGAGCAGTACTTC.

This clonotype was seen a few times. The V call is TRBV29-1, the J call TRBJ1-1; TRBD1 might be the D (5 bases). This CDR3 is 13 amino acids long. The germline V gene has CDR1 SQVTM and CDR2 ANQGSEA. V gave up 6 bases and J gave up 1 base, with 12 bases separating them. CDR3 in DNA: TGCAGCGTCATAAGGGGCCAGAACACTGAAGCTTTCTTT. The encoded protein is CSVIRGQNTEAFF.

This clonotype was seen more than once but under ten times. J is TRBJ2-5 and V is TRBV29-1, with a possible D match to TRBD2 (5 bases). The end of the DNA fits TRBJ2-1 better, so the J call may be wrong. The germline V gene has CDR1 SQVTM and CDR2 ANQGSEA. The CDR3 totals 14 residues. CDR3 sequence (DNA): TGCAGCGTTGAAGGAACTAGGGTCCCGGTTGAGCAGTTCTTC. This encodes CSVEGTRVPVEQFF.

The chain couples TRBV5-1 to TRBJ2-5; D is possibly TRBD2 (5 bases). The CDR3 is made up of 14 amino acids. Germline CDR1 SGHRS, CDR2 YFSETQ. V shed 2 bases and J shed 3 bases, with 11 bases lying between them. Here the CDR3 reads CASSFTDGEETQYF. The CDR3 nucleotides are TGCGCCAGCAGCTTTACCGACGGGGAAGAGACCCAGTACTTC.